The T cell receptor beta chain under discussion was sequenced for a study of shared clonotypes between healthy human individuals. Clones were read by immunoSEQ multiplex PCR, and TCRdb kept only the in-frame ones, dropping some. The sample includes around 340,000 clones, around 79% of them seen just once. Every donor, a Caucasian adult, lived in Nashville, Tennessee. The V gene's germline CDR1 is DFQATT and CDR2 SNEGSKA (reference sequence). This CDR3 contains 10 residues. Trimming cost V 5 bases and J 7 bases, with 8 bases left between them. Whole-study findings and limits: Lower generation probabilities were found for non-shared clonotypes than for those shared by all four donors. Memory subsets had estimated richness that was generally smaller than that of naive subsets. The sampled material consisted only of blood, and tissue repertoires are likely to differ.

This clone occurred a few times. The antigen remains undetermined. V gene TRBV20-1 combines with J gene TRBJ1-1, with unresolved D. The sequence derives from a man aged 30 to 45 in good health. Sequencing used memory CD4+ T cells sorted from blood. Subset of the sample: CD45RA-negative fraction. The CDR3 region is CSAFENEAFF. In nucleotides, the CDR3 is TGCAGTGCTTTCGAAAATGAAGCTTTCTTT.